This T cell receptor (beta chain) originates from a study of T-cell memory formation after mild COVID-19. Background on the study: TCR clusters were mostly donor specific.

In this sample, this clonotype turned up a few times. One entry per CDR3 protein results from TCRdb running MiXCR on the 5' RACE reads. Here the sample spans around 440,000 distinct CDR3 sequences, around a sixth being singletons. Germline V gives CDR1 ENHRY, CDR2 SYGVKD. V shed 3 bases and J 6 bases; nucleotides not matched to a gene: 4. The CDR3 runs to 13 residues. This sequence joins TRBV10-3 and TRBJ1-2; TRBD1 matches at 7 bases. The receptor was derived from an adult woman who had mild COVID-19 (a few samples of this study predate the infection). Cell type and time point are not known. Sequencing was carried out using PBMCs or a T cell subset sorted from them (not recorded which). The CDR3 bases are TGTGCCATCAGTGAATTTACAGGGGATGGCTACACCTTC. Amino acids: CAISEFTGDGYTF.